This TCR beta chain was found in a study of blood T cell repertoires in COVID-19. The assay was immunoSEQ multiplex PCR, and TCRdb's table has in-frame clones only and misses some. The sample includes roughly 250,000 clones, 80% to 95% of them seen just once. The sequence derives from a person aged 18-35 years with COVID-19, enrolled during active disease. The sequenced sample was peripheral blood.

The CDR3 reads CASSDGTGKGANTEAFF. The CDR3 DNA reads TGTGCCAGCAGCGACGGGACAGGAAAAGGAGCGAACACTGAAGCTTTCTTT. V is TRBV5-6 and J is TRBJ1-1, with TRBD1 matching over 8 bases. The CDR3 consists of 17 residues. V was pared by 4 bases and J by 1 base, with 12 bases of the junction left unmatched. From germline, CDR1 is SGHDT and CDR2 YYEEEE.